Each of the 7 T cell receptor beta chains below was sequenced from the same sample in a study of T cells in Graves' hyperthyroidism and ophthalmopathy. Authors of the study amplified TCR beta CDR3 regions from RNA transcripts. The HTBI primer set was used in a first-round RT-PCR of the TCR CDR3. TCRdb called the multiplex PCR reads again in MiXCR, with one record for every CDR3 protein. The table shows about 420,000 distinct CDR3 sequences, with around 13% occurring only once. Sequencing was carried out using blood. These TCRs come from a woman aged 18-29 years with Graves' hyperthyroidism.

This clonotype was detected a few times. This chain links TRBV6-1 with TRBJ1-3; a possible D gene is TRBD1 (6 bases). Trimming cost V 5 bases and J 0 bases, with 11 bases left between them. This CDR3 contains 15 residues. Germline V gene lookup returns CDR1 MNHNS and CDR2 SASEGT. Written as DNA, the CDR3 is TGTGCCAGCAGTAAGACAGGTCGCTCTGGAAACACCATATATTTT. This encodes CASSKTGRSGNTIYF.

This clonotype was observed at least ten times. V and J are TRBV5-1 and TRBJ2-7; D may be TRBD2 (6 bases). The CDR3 has 16 amino acids. Trimming shortened V by 0 bases and J by 0 bases, and 13 bases separated the two germline ends. Germline V gene sequence: CDR1 SGHRS, CDR2 YFSETQ. CDR3 DNA: TGCGCCAGCAGCTTGGGCTACGGAGGGAGCTCCTACGAGCAGTACTTC. Its protein is CASSLGYGGSSYEQYF.

This clonotype has at least ten counts. The chain combines TRBV28 with TRBJ1-2; 9 nucleotides line up with TRBD1. The ends lost 9 bases at V and 2 bases at J; junction bases unmatched: 4. Per germline, CDR1 MDHEN and CDR2 SYDVKM. The CDR3 contains 13 residues. For the CDR3, the DNA is TGTGCCAGTACAGGGGGCTCAAACTATGGCTACACCTTC. Its translation is CASTGGSNYGYTF.

This clonotype was observed at least ten times. This rearrangement joins TRBV6-1 to TRBJ2-1; tentatively, D is TRBD2 (6 bases). Germline CDR1 is MNHNS and CDR2 is SASEGT. The CDR3 runs to 14 residues. The V end was cut by 6 bases, the J end by 9 bases, with 18 bases between. This CDR3 is CASSQDWEVGEQFF. CDR3 coding DNA: TGTGCCAGCAGCCAAGACTGGGAGGTGGGTGAGCAGTTCTTC.

In its sample, this clonotype was seen once. The rearrangement joins TRBV5-6 to TRBJ1-6, with TRBD1 identical over 8 bases. This CDR3 has 19 residues. V was pared by 6 bases and J by 5 bases, with 19 bases of the junction left unmatched. Germline CDR1 and CDR2: SGHDT and YYEEEE. The CDR3 here is CASTSERTGNLENNSPLHF. As DNA, the CDR3 is TGTGCCAGCACCTCAGAGCGGACAGGGAATTTAGAGAATAATTCACCCCTCCACTTT.

This clonotype came up many times. V is TRBV5-1 and J is TRBJ2-7, with D tentatively TRBD1 (6 bases). The CDR3 runs 15 residues. V dropped 4 bases and J dropped 5 bases, with 19 bases sitting between them. From germline, CDR1 is SGHRS and CDR2 YFSETQ. The CDR3 nucleotides are TGCGCCAGCAGCGGGTCCAGCGCAGGGGCCCACGAGCAGTACTTC. Amino acid sequence: CASSGSSAGAHEQYF.

The V call is TRBV5-8, the J call TRBJ1-3; 7 bases are a match to TRBD1. The CDR3 covers 16 residues. Germline CDR1 SGHTS, CDR2 YDEGEE. With 0 bases clipped from V and 2 bases from J, the junction kept 5 bases outside the gene matches. The CDR3 DNA follows: TGTGCCAGCAGCTTGGGACAGGGTGGCGCTGGAAACACCATATATTTT. Encoded protein: CASSLGQGGAGNTIYF.